One and the same sample provided the 16 T cell receptor beta chains below, sequenced in a study of vaccination and CD4 T cells after COVID-19. The Oncomine TCR Beta short-read assay was what sequenced the DNA obtained from cultured CD4+ T cells. Each CDR3 protein is one row after TCRdb ran MiXCR on the PCR reads. This table holds about 9,700 distinct CDR3 sequences, under 75% found once. Treatment described: 10-day PBMC culture with coronavirus spike peptide pools or control peptides (ViraFEST assay). Their antigens remain unidentified. Sequencing was performed on CD4+ T cells from blood, cultured in vitro. The source is a human donor who had recovered from COVID-19.

The V call is TRBV6-5, the J call TRBJ2-1, with 10 bases that match TRBD1. V lost 2 bases to trimming and J lost 0 bases; unmatched junction nucleotides: 10. This CDR3 spans 19 amino acids. In germline, CDR1 is MNHEY, CDR2 SVGAGI. The CDR3, as DNA: TGTGCCAGCAGTTACCAGGGACAGGGGACGGGAGGCTCCTACAATGAGCAGTTCTTC. Its protein product is CASSYQGQGTGGSYNEQFF.

This chain joins TRBV7-9 and TRBJ2-4, with 9 bases matching TRBD2. CDR1 and CDR2 from the germline V gene are SEHNR and FQNEAQ (reference sequence). Trimming cost V 8 bases and J 6 bases; bases outside gene matches: 2. There are 12 residues in the CDR3. The DNA for the CDR3 is TGTGCCAGCTCAGCGGGAGGAAACATTCAGTACTTC. Its protein is CASSAGGNIQYF.

The genes are TRBV5-6 and TRBJ2-3, with no clear D. This CDR3 is 13 amino acids long. Trimming removed 3 bases at V and 5 bases at J, with 10 bases between. Per the germline V gene, CDR1 is SGHDT and CDR2 is YYEEEE. CDR3 in amino acids: CASSSDRQDTQYF. The CDR3 coding sequence is TGTGCCAGCAGCTCGGACCGGCAAGATACGCAGTATTTT.

This clonotype showed up just a few times. V gene TRBV20-1 combines with J gene TRBJ1-5; D gene unclear. The germline V gene encodes CDR1 DFQATT and CDR2 SNEGSKA (reference sequence). V lost 3 bases and J 1 base, leaving 10 bases between the germline ends. The CDR3 length is 14 residues. CDR3 region: CSASLTRSNQPQHF. The CDR3 nucleotides read TGCAGTGCTAGCCTTACCAGAAGCAATCAGCCCCAGCATTTT.

This clonotype occurred a few times. This chain joins TRBV7-2 and TRBJ2-2; maybe TRBD2 (6 bases). CDR3 length equals 17 residues. V lost 2 bases to trimming and J lost 0 bases, with 13 bases between them. CDR1 SGHTA and CDR2 FQGNSA come from the germline V gene. CDR3: CASSLRFGGTNTGELFF. CDR3 bases: TGTGCCAGCAGCTTAAGGTTCGGCGGGACGAACACCGGGGAGCTGTTTTTT.

This chain connects TRBV6-5 to TRBJ1-6, with D possibly TRBD1 on 5 matching bases. This CDR3 comprises 14 residues. The V end was cut by 4 bases, the J end by 5 bases, with 9 bases between. Germline values: CDR1 MNHEY, CDR2 SVGAGI. CDR3 bases: TGTGCCAGCAGTTTCTCCAGGGATAATTCACCCCTCCACTTT. It translates to CASSFSRDNSPLHF.

The table lists this clonotype with a count of one. The rearrangement links TRBV24-1 to TRBJ2-3, with D possibly matching TRBD2 (5 bases). CDR3 size: 15 residues. Trimming shortened V by 5 bases and J by 2 bases, and 13 bases separated the two germline ends. Germline CDR1 is KGHDR and CDR2 is SFDVKD. CDR3 residues: CATSASDFPTDTQYF. DNA for the CDR3: TGTGCCACCAGTGCCTCGGACTTTCCCACAGATACGCAGTATTTT.

The rearrangement joins TRBV20-1 to TRBJ2-1, with TRBD2 matching 7 bases. With 7 bases clipped from V and 2 bases from J, the junction kept 2 bases outside the gene matches. Germline CDR1 DFQATT, CDR2 SNEGSKA (reference sequence). This CDR3 has 12 amino acids. The CDR3 nucleotides are TGCAGTGGGGAGGGTACCTACAATGAGCAGTTCTTC. This codes for CSGEGTYNEQFF.

The chain has TRBV20-1 and TRBJ2-7; 9 nucleotides agree with TRBD2. V gave up 0 bases and J gave up 2 bases; unmatched junction bases: 5. This CDR3 spans 15 amino acids. The germline CDR1 and CDR2 sequences are DFQATT and SNEGSKA (reference sequence). The CDR3 DNA reads TGCAGTGCTAGAGATTTGACTAGCGGAGCCTACGAGCAGTACTTC. Translation: CSARDLTSGAYEQYF.

The chain employs TRBV29-1 and TRBJ2-2; D is ambiguous. The CDR3 length is 12 residues. V was shortened by 6 bases and J by 4 bases, with 9 bases between the two germline ends. Germline CDR1 is SQVTM and CDR2 is ANQGSEA. The chain's CDR3 is CSVRTGTGELFF. The CDR3 nucleotides read TGCAGCGTGCGAACTGGCACCGGGGAGCTGTTTTTT.

The chain joins TRBV10-3 to TRBJ2-3; D call uncertain. V lost 4 bases and J lost 4, with 6 bases in between. This CDR3 has 12 residues. Germline lookup yields CDR1 ENHRY and CDR2 SYGVKD. The CDR3 nucleotides are TGTGCCATCAGTGGTGTATCAGATACGCAGTATTTT. Translated: CAISGVSDTQYF.

The rearrangement links TRBV27 to TRBJ1-2; 7 bases line up with TRBD1. Germline CDR1 reads MNHEY; CDR2 reads SMNVEV (reference sequence). The CDR3 runs to 15 residues. V lost 4 bases, J lost 2 bases, and 7 bases stayed unmatched. In DNA, the CDR3 is TGTGCCAGCAGTTCCCGCAGGGACAGCAACTATGGCTACACCTTC. This sequence encodes CASSSRRDSNYGYTF.

The V call is TRBV7-3, the J call TRBJ2-1, with 11 bases matching TRBD1. The CDR3 has 14 amino acids. The trim removed 5 bases at V and 6 bases at J, leaving 3 bases unmatched. Germline CDR1 SGHTA, CDR2 FQGTGA. The DNA of the CDR3 is TGTGCCAGCAGCGCCGGGACAGGGGGCAATGAGCAGTTCTTC. Translating gives CASSAGTGGNEQFF.

The V call is TRBV2, the J call TRBJ1-4; 10 nucleotides align to TRBD1. Germline CDR1 reads SNHLY; CDR2 reads FYNNEI. V dropped 7 bases and J dropped 7; count of bases not matched to a gene: 9. The CDR3 has 15 amino acids. The chain's CDR3 is CASNLGQGRIEKLFF. In DNA, the CDR3 is TGTGCCAGCAACCTGGGACAGGGGAGAATTGAAAAACTGTTTTTT.

V is TRBV12-3 or TRBV12-4 and J is TRBJ1-5, with D unclear. V was trimmed by 3 bases and J by 9 bases, leaving 6 bases between them. The CDR3 sequence is 11 residues long. The CDR3 sequence is CASSFRGPQHF. The DNA for the CDR3 is TGTGCCAGCAGTTTCCGGGGGCCCCAGCATTTT.

This chain links TRBV7-2 with TRBJ1-1, with D possibly TRBD1 on 6 matching bases. There are 13 residues in the CDR3. Between the trimmed V and J ends, which lost 5 bases and 6 bases, there was a span of 13 bases. CDR1 and CDR2 from the germline V gene are SGHTA and FQGNSA. CDR3 region: CASSPGGQPEAFF. The CDR3 nucleotides are TGTGCCAGCAGCCCCGGGGGGCAGCCTGAAGCTTTCTTT. The whole variable domain, remainder taken from reference TRBV7-2 and TRBJ1-1, is GAGVSQSPSNKVTEKGKDVELRCDPISGHTALYWYRQSLGQGLEFLIYFQGNSAPDKSGLPSDRFSAERTGGSVSTLTIQRTQQEDSAVYLCASSPGGQPEAFFGQGTRLTVV.